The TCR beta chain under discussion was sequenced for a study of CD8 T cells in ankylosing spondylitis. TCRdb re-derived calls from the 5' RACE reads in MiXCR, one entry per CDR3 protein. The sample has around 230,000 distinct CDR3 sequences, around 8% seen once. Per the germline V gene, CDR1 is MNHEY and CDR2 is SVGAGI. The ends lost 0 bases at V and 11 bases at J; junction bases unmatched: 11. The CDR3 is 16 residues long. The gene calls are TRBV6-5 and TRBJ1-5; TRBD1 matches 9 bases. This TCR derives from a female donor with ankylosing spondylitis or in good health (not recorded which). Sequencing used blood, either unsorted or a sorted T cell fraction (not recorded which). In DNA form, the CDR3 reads TGTGCCAGCAGTTACTCCCGTCCGACAGGGGGGGGTTCCCAGCATTTT. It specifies CASSYSRPTGGGSQHF.